This record concerns one TCR beta chain sequence. Its antigen remains unidentified. This sample was taken from a study of blood T cells in healthy people across ages. Findings and caveats of the study: Unknown donor CMV status possibly confounded expanded clonotype changes. Significant beta diversity loss was already apparent by age approximately 38, declining roughly linearly.

Isolation per sample recovered at least 7 million PBMCs. Together with a sample-barcoded 5' primer, a J-beta primer mix was included in a second PCR lasting about 6 to 11 cycles. TCRdb fed the 5' RACE reads into MiXCR, producing one record per CDR3 protein. The sample records about 680,000 distinct CDR3 sequences, around 45% being singletons. With V trimmed by 4 bases and J by 0 bases, 10 bases remained unmatched. CDR3 length: 17 residues. Sequenced input: blood. The clonotype comes from a woman aged 60-75 years in good health. The V and J genes are TRBV12-3 or TRBV12-4 and TRBJ1-1; 8 bases map to TRBD1. The CDR3 nucleotides are TGTGCCAGCAGTTCCTCCGCACAGGGGGGCATGAACACTGAAGCTTTCTTT. Translating gives CASSSSAQGGMNTEAFF.